This entry lists 22 T cell receptor beta chains sequenced from one sample in a study of T cells in Graves' hyperthyroidism and ophthalmopathy. RNA transcripts provided the source from which TCR beta CDR3 regions were amplified. First-round RT-PCR targeting the TCR CDR3 was performed with the HTBI primer set. Using its own MiXCR run on the multiplex PCR reads, TCRdb lists one record per CDR3 protein. The sample lists fewer than 550,000 distinct CDR3 sequences; more than 15% were seen once. The sequencing sample was made of blood. These receptors came from a young woman with Graves' hyperthyroidism.

The J gene is TRBJ2-5, the V gene TRBV28, with TRBD1 as a possible D gene (5 bases). Deletions cut 4 bases from V and 4 bases from J, with 16 bases between. Germline V CDR1 and CDR2: MDHEN, SYDVKM. This CDR3 has 15 amino acids. CDR3 nucleotide sequence: TGTGCCAGCAGTTCCCTTGGGGCCGGTCGAGAGACCCAGTACTTC. Translating gives CASSSLGAGRETQYF.

A few counts support this clonotype. The V gene is TRBV5-1, the J gene TRBJ2-7; D may be TRBD2 (6 bases). The CDR3 contains 13 residues. CDR1 and CDR2 (germline): SGHRS, YFSETQ. V lost 5 bases, J lost 0 bases, and 9 bases lay in between. CDR3 amino acids: CASSGGNSYEQYF. The CDR3 DNA reads as TGCGCCAGCAGTGGGGGGAACTCCTACGAGCAGTACTTC.

This clonotype has at least ten counts. V is TRBV24-1 and J is TRBJ1-2, with a possible D match to TRBD1 (5 bases). The V end lost 3 bases, the J end lost 4 bases, and 14 bases lay between the germline ends. Germline V gene data show CDR1 as KGHDR and CDR2 as SFDVKD. The CDR3 length is 15 residues. The CDR3 bases are TGTGCCACCAGTGATCCCGGGGGATCTGGCTATGGCTACACCTTC. Amino acid sequence: CATSDPGGSGYGYTF.

This clonotype was recorded a few times. This sequence joins TRBV15 and TRBJ2-7, with D perhaps matching TRBD2 (5 bases). The CDR3 spans 14 residues. Trimming took 1 base from V and 3 from J, leaving 10 bases between them. The V gene's germline CDR1 is LNHNV and CDR2 YYDKDF (reference sequence). This CDR3 reads CATSRGGLLYEQYF. DNA of the CDR3: TGTGCCACCAGCAGAGGCGGGCTGCTCTACGAGCAGTACTTC.

This clonotype occurred many times. The V and J genes are TRBV18 and TRBJ2-7; a possible D gene is TRBD1 (6 bases). Trimming removed 5 bases at V and 0 bases at J, with 8 bases between. The germline CDR1 and CDR2 sequences are KGHSH and LQKENI. CDR3 length equals 13 residues. Here the CDR3 DNA reads TGTGCCAGCTCAACACAGGGCTCCTACGAGCAGTACTTC. Its translation is CASSTQGSYEQYF.

This chain uses TRBV6-2 or TRBV6-3 with TRBJ1-6, with D possibly being TRBD1 (6 bases). Germline V CDR1 and CDR2: MNHEY, SVGEGT. The ends were cut back, 7 bases at V and 8 bases at J, with 18 bases in the middle. This CDR3 comprises 15 residues. CDR3: CASTNQDSPYSPLHF. The CDR3 nucleotides read TGTGCCAGCACTAACCAGGACAGTCCTTATTCACCCCTCCACTTT.

This clonotype was seen many times. The chain links TRBV20-1 to TRBJ1-6; D is unresolved. The V and J ends lost 6 bases and 7 bases respectively, with 13 bases between them. There are 13 residues in the CDR3. Germline values: CDR1 DFQATT, CDR2 SNEGSKA (reference sequence). CDR3 protein: CSAYRGPNSPLHF. For the CDR3, the DNA is TGCAGTGCGTACCGGGGTCCGAATTCACCCCTCCACTTT.

Points on this clonotype: One junction end disagrees with the germline gene, perhaps due to a read error. V gene TRBV20-1 combines with J gene TRBJ1-1; no reliable D call. The CDR3 runs 12 residues. CDR1 is DFQATT and CDR2 is SNEGSKA in the germline V gene (reference sequence). The CDR3 sequence is CSARTLNTETFF. For the CDR3, the DNA is TGCAGTGCTAGGACACTGAACACTGAAACTTTCTTT.

V is TRBV7-2 and J is TRBJ2-1, with TRBD2 matching 11 bases. Germline assignment: CDR1 SGHTA and CDR2 FQGNSA. The CDR3 runs to 17 residues. With 1 base clipped from V and 6 bases from J, the junction kept 8 bases outside the gene matches. The CDR3 DNA follows: TGTGCCAGCAGCTTAGTTCCCCGGACTAGCGGGTCCAATGAGCAGTTCTTC. Its protein is CASSLVPRTSGSNEQFF.

This clonotype has at least ten counts. V and J are TRBV2 and TRBJ1-5, with D tentatively TRBD1 (6 bases). CDR3 length: 13 amino acids. Germline V CDR1 and CDR2: SNHLY, FYNNEI. V lost 10 bases and J lost 1, with 11 bases in between. The CDR3 sequence: CATTGTSNQPQHF. CDR3 nucleotide sequence: TGTGCCACCACCGGGACAAGCAATCAGCCCCAGCATTTT. Full variable domain (missing parts from reference TRBV2 and TRBJ1-5): EPEVTQTPSHQVTQMGQEVILRCVPISNHLYFYWYRQILGQKVEFLVSFYNNEISEKSEIFDDQFSVERPDGSNFTLKIRSTKLEDSAMYFCATTGTSNQPQHFGDGTRLSIL.

The chain links TRBV20-1 to TRBJ2-6, with 9 bases that match TRBD1. The CDR3 loop spans 16 amino acids. Germline CDR1 is DFQATT and CDR2 is SNEGSKA (reference sequence). The junction had 6 bases not matched to a gene; V was cut back by 6 bases and J by 0 bases. CDR3 protein: CSARDRVGSGANVLTF. As DNA, the CDR3 is TGCAGTGCCAGGGACAGGGTTGGCTCTGGGGCCAACGTCCTGACTTTC.

This clonotype was detected many times. The chain carries TRBV20-1 and TRBJ2-7, with 10 nucleotides matching TRBD2. V gave up 3 bases and J gave up 3 bases; unmatched junction bases: 5. Germline V gene sequence: CDR1 DFQATT, CDR2 SNEGSKA (reference sequence). The CDR3 has 14 amino acids. Here the CDR3 reads CSASKLAGYYEQYF. The CDR3 nucleotides are TGCAGTGCTAGTAAACTAGCGGGGTACTACGAGCAGTACTTC.

This clonotype has more than one count but fewer than ten. Just one base apart from a much larger clone, this may be a read error. The chain joins TRBV7-3 to TRBJ1-1, with D maybe TRBD1 (6 bases). Trimming left V 5 bases short and J 4 bases short, with 20 bases between. The CDR3 sequence is 16 residues long. Per the germline V gene, CDR1 is SGHTA and CDR2 is FQGTGA. The DNA of the CDR3 is TGTGCCAGCAGCCAAGACGAAAGAGGGGGGAGCACTGAAGCTTTCTTT. It specifies CASSQDERGGSTEAFF.

This clonotype was recorded many times. The rearrangement links TRBV10-2 to TRBJ2-1; D is uncertain. The CDR3 consists of 15 residues. Germline V CDR1 and CDR2: WSHSY, SAAADI. V lost 1 base, J lost 6 bases, and 13 bases lay in between. The chain's CDR3 is CASSEYAQIVNEQFF. As DNA, the CDR3 is TGCGCCAGCAGTGAGTATGCCCAGATCGTCAATGAGCAGTTCTTC.

This CDR3 reads CASSIYRSPSYEQYF. The DNA of the CDR3 is TGTGCCAGTAGTATCTACAGGTCTCCCTCCTACGAGCAGTACTTC. The chain joins TRBV19 to TRBJ2-7, with a possible D match to TRBD1 (5 bases). The CDR3 has 15 amino acids. Germline CDR1 reads LNHDA; CDR2 reads SQIVND (reference sequence). V dropped 3 bases and J dropped 0 bases, with 12 bases sitting between them. The whole variable domain, remainder taken from reference TRBV19 and TRBJ2-7, is DGGITQSPKYLFRKEGQNVTLSCEQNLNHDAMYWYRQDPGQGLRLIYYSQIVNDFQKGDIAEGYSVSREKKESFPLTVTSAQKNPTAFYLCASSIYRSPSYEQYFGPGTRLTVT.

This clonotype has ten or more counts. The rearrangement joins TRBV12-3 or TRBV12-4 to TRBJ1-1, with D possibly matching TRBD1 (5 bases). Trimming removed 7 bases at V and 0 bases at J, with 9 bases between. The CDR3 runs to 13 residues. CDR3 sequence: CASTVTVNTEAFF. The CDR3 nucleotides are TGTGCCAGCACGGTGACAGTGAACACTGAAGCTTTCTTT.

This clonotype was seen many times. This chain connects TRBV28 to TRBJ2-1; the match to TRBD1 covers 10 bases. Germline V gene data show CDR1 as MDHEN and CDR2 as SYDVKM. The CDR3 runs 15 residues. V shed 5 bases and J 9 bases; nucleotides not matched to a gene: 10. The DNA for the CDR3 is TGTGCCAGCAGTCTCCAGACAGGGGGCAAAATTGAGCAGTTCTTC. Translated, it gives CASSLQTGGKIEQFF.

This rearrangement joins TRBV5-1 to TRBJ2-5, with a tentative D call TRBD1 (6 bases). Germline CDR1 and CDR2: SGHRS and YFSETQ. CDR3 length equals 16 residues. V lost 5 bases and J lost 5, with 22 bases in between. CDR3 amino acids: CASRTGEYVGYETQYF. For the CDR3, the DNA is TGCGCCAGCAGGACAGGCGAGTATGTGGGGTACGAGACCCAGTACTTC.

The V call is TRBV5-4, the J call TRBJ1-1; D possibly corresponds to TRBD1 (6 bases). CDR3 length: 14 residues. CDR1 and CDR2 (germline): SGHNT, YYREEE (reference sequence). The ends were cut back, 6 bases at V and 5 bases at J, with 17 bases in the middle. CDR3 loop: CASTLAGGRTEAFF. In DNA form, the CDR3 reads TGTGCCAGCACCCTGGCGGGGGGGCGAACTGAAGCTTTCTTT. The full variable domain, rest sourced from reference TRBV5-4 and TRBJ1-1, is ETGVTQSPTHLIKTRGQQVTLRCSSQSGHNTVSWYQQALGQGPQFIFQYYREEENGRGNFPPRFSGLQFPNYSSELNVNALELDDSALYLCASTLAGGRTEAFFGQGTRLTVV.

This clonotype showed up many times. The V call is TRBV11-2, the J call TRBJ2-2; D gene uncertain. CDR1 and CDR2 from the germline V gene are SGHAT and FQNNGV. CDR3 length: 14 residues. Between the trimmed V and J ends, which lost 0 bases and 4 bases, there was a span of 6 bases. DNA for the CDR3: TGTGCCAGCAGCTTAGATGGGCGCACCGGGGAGCTGTTTTTT. As protein: CASSLDGRTGELFF.

The sample holds many counts of this clonotype. V and J are TRBV3-1 and TRBJ1-5, with 7 bases lining up with TRBD1. The germline V gene encodes CDR1 LGHDT and CDR2 YNNKEL (reference sequence). The CDR3 extends over 15 amino acids. Unmatched junction bases numbered 5, after V lost 1 base and J lost 5 bases. CDR3 protein: CASSQARTGYQPQHF. In DNA form, the CDR3 reads TGTGCCAGCAGCCAAGCTAGGACAGGTTATCAGCCCCAGCATTTT.

This clonotype was seen only a few times. The rearrangement links TRBV5-1 to TRBJ2-5; 9 bases map to TRBD1. V trimming: 2 bases; J trimming: 5 bases; junction bases outside the gene matches: 16. This CDR3 is built from 18 residues. Germline V gives CDR1 SGHRS, CDR2 YFSETQ. This CDR3 is CASSFPTSGQGGLETQYF. For the CDR3, the DNA is TGCGCCAGCAGCTTTCCAACTTCGGGACAGGGAGGTTTGGAGACCCAGTACTTC.